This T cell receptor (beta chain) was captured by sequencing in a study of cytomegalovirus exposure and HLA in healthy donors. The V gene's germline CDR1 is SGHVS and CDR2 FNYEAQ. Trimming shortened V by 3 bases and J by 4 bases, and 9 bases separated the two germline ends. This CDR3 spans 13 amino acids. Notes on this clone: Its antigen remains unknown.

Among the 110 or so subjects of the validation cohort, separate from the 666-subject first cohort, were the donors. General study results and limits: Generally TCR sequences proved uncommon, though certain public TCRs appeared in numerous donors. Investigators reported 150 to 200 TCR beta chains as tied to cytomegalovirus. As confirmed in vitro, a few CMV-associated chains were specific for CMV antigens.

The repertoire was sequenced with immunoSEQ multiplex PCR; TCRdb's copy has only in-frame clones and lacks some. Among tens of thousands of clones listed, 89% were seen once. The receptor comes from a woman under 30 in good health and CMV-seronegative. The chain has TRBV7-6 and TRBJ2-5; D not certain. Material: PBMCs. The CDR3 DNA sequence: TGTGCCAGCAGCTTCCCCGGGTTAGAGACCCAGTACTTC. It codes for CASSFPGLETQYF.